The source of this T cell receptor beta chain is a study of blood T cells in healthy people across ages. The amount of total RNA extracted per sample was at least 6 micrograms. A sample-barcoded 5' primer and a J-beta primer mix were used in a second PCR of about 7 to 12 cycles. TCRdb re-called the 5' RACE reads through MiXCR, storing one row per CDR3 protein. In the table there are 920,000 or so distinct CDR3 sequences, over 35% of which are singletons. CDR1 SGHDT and CDR2 YYEEEE come from the germline V gene. The CDR3 runs to 18 residues. The V and J ends lost 3 bases and 6 bases respectively, with 28 bases between them.

Sequencing used blood. The chain combines TRBV5-6 with TRBJ2-7, with D perhaps being TRBD1 or TRBD2 (5 bases each). This receptor was taken from a woman aged 55-69 years in good health. In nucleotides, the CDR3 is TGTGCCAGCAGCTCCACCTACTGGGGGACCGAATCTTTTAGCGAGCAGTACTTC. This translates into CASSSTYWGTESFSEQYF.